This T cell receptor beta chain was sequenced for a study of shared clonotypes between healthy human individuals. The naive CD8 population came from CD45RO-negative cells selected for CCR7, without terminally differentiated effector memory CD45RA+ cells. Some clones are missing from TCRdb's copy, which holds only in-frame ones; the method was immunoSEQ multiplex PCR. The profile covers over 2 million clones, with just under 95% appearing a single time and 0.85% to 1.2% taken by the ten largest. The CDR3 has 16 residues. The chain uses TRBV21-1 and TRBJ1-5. TRBV21-1 is given as a pseudogene. What was sequenced was naive CD8+ T cells sorted from blood. The receptor comes from a man younger than 35 in good health. The CDR3 region is CASSTKWRDMSQPQHF. The CDR3 DNA reads as TGTGCCAGCAGCACAAAGTGGAGGGATATGAGTCAGCCCCAGCATTTT.